These 27 T cell receptor beta chains originate from one sample sequenced in a study of blood T cell repertoires in COVID-19. Here immunoSEQ multiplex PCR was the method, and the copy in TCRdb shows in-frame clones only, minus some. Of tens of thousands of clones in the sample, over 75% were seen once. Sequencing was performed on peripheral blood. The source of these receptors is a man between 70 and 80 years old with active COVID-19.

The rearrangement links TRBV6-7 to TRBJ1-5, with a tentative D call TRBD1 (5 bases). TRBV6-7 is flagged as an ORF with uncertain function. The CDR3 is 15 amino acids. The ends were cut back, 2 bases at V and 5 bases at J, with 13 bases in the middle. The CDR3 here is CASSYGGGIHQPQHF. Here the CDR3 DNA reads TGTGCCAGCAGTTACGGGGGGGGTATCCATCAGCCCCAGCATTTT.

The chain recombines TRBV6-4 with TRBJ2-1, with TRBD1 as a possible D gene (5 bases). CDR3 length: 13 amino acids. V was pared by 3 bases and J by 9 bases, with 12 bases between. The germline V gene has CDR1 MRHNA and CDR2 SNTAGT. CDR3 loop: CASSDLPQGEQFF. DNA for the CDR3: TGTGCCAGCAGTGATCTACCTCAGGGTGAGCAGTTCTTC.

V usage is TRBV9 and J usage is TRBJ2-1; TRBD2 might be the D (5 bases). Germline V gene lookup returns CDR1 SGDLS and CDR2 YYNGEE. The ends were cut back, 4 bases at V and 6 bases at J, with 20 bases in the middle. The CDR3 has 16 residues. CDR3 region: CASSSSAGIGSNEQFF. The CDR3 DNA sequence: TGTGCCAGCAGCTCTTCGGCGGGTATCGGGTCCAATGAGCAGTTCTTC.

CDR3 region: CASSSSGIYYNEQFF. Written as DNA, the CDR3 is TGCGCCAGCAGCTCATCGGGGATTTATTACAATGAGCAGTTCTTC. The V and J genes are TRBV5-1 and TRBJ2-1; TRBD2 might be the D (5 bases). Germline lookup yields CDR1 SGHRS and CDR2 YFSETQ. V was pared by 3 bases and J by 4 bases, with 14 bases between. The CDR3 loop spans 15 amino acids.

This rearrangement joins TRBV21-1 to TRBJ1-2; the table assigns TRBD1, which was not confirmed against the DNA. TRBV21-1 is assigned pseudogene status. CDR3 length: 14 residues. The chain's CDR3 is CASSKGGQASSYTF. The CDR3 region has the DNA TGTGCCAGCAGCAAAGGGGGGCAGGCCTCGAGCTACACCTTC.

This chain joins TRBV5-1 and TRBJ2-7; TRBD2 matches at 8 bases. J was trimmed by 6 bases and V by 2 bases; bases with no gene match: 7. In germline, CDR1 is SGHRS, CDR2 YFSETQ. The length of the CDR3 is 14 residues. The CDR3, as DNA: TGCGCCAGCAGCTTTCGATCCGGGACTAGCGAGCAGTACTTC. This encodes CASSFRSGTSEQYF.

Only one count was recorded for this clone. V and J are TRBV10-3 and TRBJ1-2; 7 positions agree with TRBD1. The length of the CDR3 is 16 residues. In germline, CDR1 is ENHRY, CDR2 SYGVKD. Trimming took 0 bases from V and 4 from J; bases not matched to a gene: 8. The CDR3 DNA reads as TGTGCCATCAGTGAGTCGAGTAGGGGGCTTAGCTATGGCTACACCTTC. This encodes CAISESSRGLSYGYTF.

The chain combines TRBV6-2 or TRBV6-3 with TRBJ2-7, with 7 bases matching TRBD2. The germline CDR1 and CDR2 sequences are MNHEY and SVGEGT. The CDR3 covers 11 residues. V gave up 5 bases and J gave up 7 bases; unmatched junction bases: 2. The CDR3 loop reads CASSQGGEQYF. In DNA, the CDR3 is TGTGCCAGCAGTCAGGGAGGGGAGCAGTACTTC.

The CDR3 DNA reads as TGTGCCAGCAGTTTAGATCGGGACACTGAAGCTTTCTTT. It encodes CASSLDRDTEAFF. The J gene is TRBJ1-1, the V gene TRBV12-3 or TRBV12-4, with unresolved D. Trimming took 1 base from V and 3 from J, leaving 6 bases between them. The CDR3 sequence is 13 residues long.

V is TRBV28 and J is TRBJ2-5; unclear D gene. V gave up 5 bases and J gave up 4 bases, with 8 bases separating them. Per germline, CDR1 MDHEN and CDR2 SYDVKM. The CDR3 loop spans 12 amino acids. The CDR3 nucleotides are TGTGCCAGCAGTCCCCCTGTAGAGACCCAGTACTTC. Encoded protein: CASSPPVETQYF.

The V and J genes are TRBV5-1 and TRBJ2-2; D not certain. This CDR3 region has 14 residues. V lost 0 bases and J 1 base, leaving 4 bases between the germline ends. CDR1 and CDR2 from the germline V gene are SGHRS and YFSETQ. CDR3 in DNA: TGCGCCAGCAGCTTGGCTATGAACACCGGGGAGCTGTTTTTT. This codes for CASSLAMNTGELFF.

V gene TRBV19 combines with J gene TRBJ2-7; 11 bases map to TRBD2. The CDR3 has 15 residues. CDR1 is LNHDA and CDR2 is SQIVND in the germline V gene (reference sequence). V was clipped by 6 bases and J by 2 bases; unmatched bases: 6. Written as DNA, the CDR3 is TGTGCCAGTAGACCGGGACTAGCGGCAACCTACGAGCAGTACTTC. Translation gives CASRPGLAATYEQYF.

The V call is TRBV28, the J call TRBJ1-5, with D possibly matching TRBD1 (5 bases). The germline V gene has CDR1 MDHEN and CDR2 SYDVKM. Trimming took 10 bases from V and 1 from J, leaving 8 bases between them. The CDR3 contains 12 residues. CDR3 region: CATRTSNQPQHF. DNA for the CDR3: TGTGCCACCCGGACAAGCAATCAGCCCCAGCATTTT.

This clone has just a few counts. This sequence joins TRBV6-6 and TRBJ2-2; no reliable D call. The length of the CDR3 is 15 residues. The V and J ends lost 6 bases and 2 bases respectively, with 13 bases between them. CDR1 is MNHNY, CDR2 SVGAGI, per germline (reference sequence). As DNA, the CDR3 is TGTGCCAGCAGACGTAGCCCATTCAACACCGGGGAGCTGTTTTTT. Protein product: CASRRSPFNTGELFF.

The chain joins TRBV28 to TRBJ1-2, with TRBD1 matching 8 bases. Trimming took 5 bases from V and 4 from J; bases not matched to a gene: 3. The CDR3 runs to 13 residues. Germline CDR1 reads MDHEN; CDR2 reads SYDVKM. CDR3 region: CASSTTGVYGYTF. For the CDR3, the DNA is TGTGCCAGCAGTACGACAGGGGTCTATGGCTACACCTTC.

The chain couples TRBV28 to TRBJ1-2; the match to TRBD1 covers 7 bases. The CDR3 runs to 11 residues. The V and J ends lost 5 bases and 8 bases, in that order; junction bases with no gene match: 2. Germline V lookup: CDR1 MDHEN, CDR2 SYDVKM. The CDR3 region is CASSRRGGYTF. The CDR3 nucleotides are TGTGCCAGCAGTCGCAGGGGGGGCTACACCTTC.

The chain links TRBV18 to TRBJ1-4; D gene uncertain. CDR1 and CDR2 (germline): KGHSH, LQKENI. The V and J ends lost 5 bases and 8 bases respectively, with 12 bases between them. The CDR3 runs to 13 residues. The CDR3: CASSTLEGEKLFF. The CDR3 DNA follows: TGTGCCAGCTCAACGTTGGAGGGCGAAAAACTGTTTTTT.

V and J are TRBV18 and TRBJ2-1; 9 bases map to TRBD1. The CDR3 consists of 13 residues. Germline-derived CDR1 and CDR2 are KGHSH and LQKENI. V lost 2 bases and J lost 8; bases outside the gene matches: 1. The CDR3 sequence: CASSPRTGDEQFF. Written as DNA, the CDR3 is TGTGCCAGCTCACCAAGGACAGGGGATGAGCAGTTCTTC.

This chain joins TRBV19 and TRBJ1-5, with D perhaps matching TRBD1 (6 bases). CDR1 is LNHDA and CDR2 is SQIVND in the germline V gene (reference sequence). V was shortened by 5 bases and J by 4 bases, with 15 bases between the two germline ends. The CDR3 has 15 residues. CDR3 amino acids: CASSLSPGENQPQHF. The CDR3 bases are TGTGCCAGTAGTTTGAGCCCAGGGGAAAATCAGCCCCAGCATTTT.

This chain joins TRBV27 and TRBJ1-1; possible D gene TRBD1, 6 bases. The CDR3 runs 15 residues. The germline V and J ends were trimmed by 5 bases and 1 base, with 14 bases remaining between them. Germline V gene sequence: CDR1 MNHEY, CDR2 SMNVEV (reference sequence). CDR3 coding DNA: TGTGCCAGCAGTCCACTCAGGGGACGGAACACTGAAGCTTTCTTT. Protein product: CASSPLRGRNTEAFF.

The chain carries TRBV3-1 (or the pseudogene TRBV3-2) and TRBJ1-5; tentatively, D is TRBD1 (6 bases). Germline V lookup: CDR1 LGHDT, CDR2 YNNKEL (reference sequence). V was pared by 3 bases and J by 11 bases, with 14 bases between. The CDR3 is 13 amino acids. The CDR3 here is CASSHREQGTQHF. The CDR3 DNA reads as TGTGCCAGCAGCCATAGGGAACAGGGAACCCAGCATTTT.

This clone was detected a few times. The rearrangement links TRBV5-1 to TRBJ2-1; 11 nucleotides match TRBD1. CDR3 length equals 15 residues. Germline assignment: CDR1 SGHRS and CDR2 YFSETQ. The junction had 2 bases not matched to a gene; V was cut back by 4 bases and J by 2 bases. CDR3 sequence reads: CASSLDRGPYNEQFF. CDR3 DNA sequence: TGCGCCAGCAGCCTGGACAGGGGGCCCTACAATGAGCAGTTCTTC.

This clone was seen only a few times. The chain recombines TRBV5-4 with TRBJ2-2, with 8 nucleotides matching TRBD1. CDR3 length: 16 residues. The V segment lost 4 bases and the J segment 4 bases; nucleotides outside the gene matches: 9. Germline values: CDR1 SGHNT, CDR2 YYREEE (reference sequence). CDR3 protein: CASSAPGGAGTGELFF. The CDR3 region has the DNA TGTGCCAGCAGCGCCCCAGGGGGCGCGGGCACCGGGGAGCTGTTTTTT.

The gene calls are TRBV5-1 and TRBJ2-1; tentatively, D is TRBD2 (6 bases). Germline V lookup: CDR1 SGHRS, CDR2 YFSETQ. V dropped 2 bases and J dropped 9 bases, with 9 bases sitting between them. There are 12 residues in the CDR3. DNA of the CDR3: TGCGCCAGCAGCTTATTACTAGCTGAGCAGTTCTTC. Its protein product is CASSLLLAEQFF.

The genes are TRBV6-6 and TRBJ2-3; possible D gene TRBD2, 6 bases. From germline, CDR1 is MNHNY and CDR2 SVGAGI (reference sequence). The CDR3 runs 13 residues. Trimming removed 5 bases at V and 4 bases at J, with 10 bases between. CDR3 bases: TGTGCCAGCAGTCTTACGGGGGCAGATACGCAGTATTTT. This gives the protein CASSLTGADTQYF.

For the CDR3, the DNA is TGTGCCGGCCTAACAGGGTCAACTCGGGAGACCCAGTACTTC. This gives the protein CAGLTGSTRETQYF. The rearrangement uses TRBV13 and TRBJ2-5, with D maybe TRBD1 (6 bases). The CDR3 sequence is 14 residues long. The V gene's germline CDR1 is PRHDT and CDR2 FYEKMQ (reference sequence). Trimming cost V 11 bases and J 5 bases, with 21 bases left between them.

The chain has TRBV15 and TRBJ1-3, with 7 nucleotides matching TRBD1. The CDR3 extends over 16 amino acids. Germline assignment: CDR1 LNHNV and CDR2 YYDKDF (reference sequence). With V trimmed by 4 bases and J by 0 bases, 6 bases remained unmatched. The CDR3 region is CATSNPTGSSGNTIYF. The CDR3 nucleotides are TGTGCCACCAGCAACCCGACAGGGAGCTCTGGAAACACCATATATTTT.